What follows describes a single T cell receptor beta chain. The antigen is not known. This record comes from a study of T cell responses to AZD1222 COVID-19 vaccine. Study conclusions and caveats: The study found Spike-specific TCR breadth and depth rose after two AZD1222 doses.

TCRdb's table, derived via immunoSEQ multiplex PCR, lists solely in-frame clones and lacks some. The repertoire holds around 150,000 clones, with around nine tenths as singletons. Germline-derived CDR1 and CDR2 are ENHRY and SYGVKD. The CDR3 spans 14 residues. V dropped 8 bases and J dropped 0 bases, with 10 bases sitting between them. The V call is TRBV10-3, the J call TRBJ2-2, with a tentative D call TRBD2 (7 bases). Sample: peripheral blood, taken on day 0 of AZD1222 vaccination. The receptor comes from an adult in good health. Written as DNA, the CDR3 is TGTGCCATCCGCGGGGGCGCGAACACCGGGGAGCTGTTTTTT. Amino acids: CAIRGGANTGELFF.